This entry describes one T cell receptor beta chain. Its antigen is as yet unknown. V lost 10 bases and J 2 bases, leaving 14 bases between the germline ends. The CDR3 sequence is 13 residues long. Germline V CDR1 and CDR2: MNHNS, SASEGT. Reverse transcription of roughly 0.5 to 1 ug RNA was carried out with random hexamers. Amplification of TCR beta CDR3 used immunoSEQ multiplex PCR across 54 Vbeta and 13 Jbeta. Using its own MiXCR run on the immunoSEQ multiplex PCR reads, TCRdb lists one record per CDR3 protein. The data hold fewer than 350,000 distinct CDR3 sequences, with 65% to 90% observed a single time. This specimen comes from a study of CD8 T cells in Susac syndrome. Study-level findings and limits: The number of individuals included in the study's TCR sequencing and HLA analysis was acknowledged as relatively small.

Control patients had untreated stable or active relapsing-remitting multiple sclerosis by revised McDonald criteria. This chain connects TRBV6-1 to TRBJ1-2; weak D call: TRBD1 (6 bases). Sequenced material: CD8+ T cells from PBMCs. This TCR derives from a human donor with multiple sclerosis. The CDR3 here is CANKGGSNYGYTF. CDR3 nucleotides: TGTGCCAACAAAGGGGGGTCGAACTATGGCTACACCTTC.